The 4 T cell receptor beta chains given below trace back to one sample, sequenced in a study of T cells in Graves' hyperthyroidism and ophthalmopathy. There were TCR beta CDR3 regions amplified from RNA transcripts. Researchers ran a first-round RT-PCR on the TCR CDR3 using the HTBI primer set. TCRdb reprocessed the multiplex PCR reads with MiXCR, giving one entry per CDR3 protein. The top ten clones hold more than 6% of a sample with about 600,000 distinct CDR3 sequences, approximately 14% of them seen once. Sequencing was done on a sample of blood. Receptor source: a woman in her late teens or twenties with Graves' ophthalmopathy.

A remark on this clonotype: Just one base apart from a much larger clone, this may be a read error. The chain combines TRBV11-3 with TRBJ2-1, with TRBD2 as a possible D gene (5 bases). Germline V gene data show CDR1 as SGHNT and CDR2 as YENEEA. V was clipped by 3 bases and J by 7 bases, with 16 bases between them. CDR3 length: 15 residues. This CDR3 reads CASSLISVRLNEQFF. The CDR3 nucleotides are TGTGCCAGCAGCTTGATTAGCGTGAGGCTAAATGAGCAGTTCTTC.

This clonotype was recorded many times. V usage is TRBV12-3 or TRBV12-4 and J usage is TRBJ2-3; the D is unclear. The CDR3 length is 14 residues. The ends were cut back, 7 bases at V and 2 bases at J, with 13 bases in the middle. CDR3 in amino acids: CASILGYNTDTQYF. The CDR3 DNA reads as TGTGCCAGCATTCTGGGTTACAACACAGATACGCAGTATTTT.

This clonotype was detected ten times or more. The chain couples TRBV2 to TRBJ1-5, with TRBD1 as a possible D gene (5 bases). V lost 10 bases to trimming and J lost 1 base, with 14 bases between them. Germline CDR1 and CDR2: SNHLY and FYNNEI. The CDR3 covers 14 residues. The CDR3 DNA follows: TGTGCCACCCGACAGTCCCTCAGCAATCAGCCCCAGCATTTT. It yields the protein CATRQSLSNQPQHF.

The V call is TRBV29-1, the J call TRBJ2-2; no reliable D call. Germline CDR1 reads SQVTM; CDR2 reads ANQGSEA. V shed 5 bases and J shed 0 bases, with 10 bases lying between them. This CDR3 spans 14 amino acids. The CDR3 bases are TGCAGCGTTCAGTGGGGAACGAACACCGGGGAGCTGTTTTTT. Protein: CSVQWGTNTGELFF.